These T cell receptor beta chains were read from a single sample in a study of blood T cell repertoires in COVID-19. Sequencing used immunoSEQ multiplex PCR; TCRdb keeps in-frame clones, though not all of them. The sample contains under 350,000 clones, about nine tenths of which appear only once. Sequences were obtained from PBMCs or T cells enriched from blood (not recorded which). All receptors derive from a woman aged 40-49 years who had recovered from COVID-19. Both conserved end residues are part of each CDR3. A D gene is named only where the DNA matches it firmly. Clone size appears in some rows only: once, few, many, or a class for an expanded clone.

>.|TRBJ1-1|TRBD1|TRBV2|14
CASSDRVRGTEAFF
TGTGCCAGCAGCGACAGGGTACGGGGCACTGAAGCTTTCTTT
>.|TRBJ1-2|.|TRBV29-1|13
CSVYLAGNYGYTF
TGCAGCGTTTACCTGGCGGGGAACTATGGCTACACCTTC
>.|TRBJ2-2|.|TRBV2|13
CASSEGGTGELFF
TGTGCCAGCAGTGAAGGAGGGACCGGGGAGCTGTTTTTT
>.|TRBJ1-2|.|TRBV9|14
CASSAGGGSYGYTF
TGTGCCAGCAGCGCTGGGGGGGGCAGCTATGGCTACACCTTC
>.|TRBJ1-3|.|TRBV9|13
CASSAHSGNTIYF
TGTGCCAGCAGCGCCCACTCTGGAAACACCATATATTTT
>.|TRBJ2-7|.|TRBV11-2|15
CASSPATGAHYEQYF
TGTGCCAGCAGCCCCGCGACTGGAGCTCACTACGAGCAGTACTTC
>.|TRBJ1-1|.|TRBV25-1|13
CASSEYEGSEAFF
TGTGCCAGCAGTGAATACGAGGGCTCTGAAGCTTTCTTT
>.|TRBJ2-7|.|TRBV2|17
CASSEALRGTGRYEQYF
TGTGCCAGCAGTGAAGCGCTTCGTGGGACCGGGAGATACGAGCAGTACTTC
>.|TRBJ1-2|.|TRBV18|15
CASSPIIGEDYGYTF
TGTGCCAGCTCACCAATCATAGGGGAGGACTATGGCTACACCTTC
>.|TRBJ2-7|TRBD2|TRBV2|15
CASSDKGLATNEQYF
TGTGCCAGCAGTGATAAGGGACTAGCAACAAACGAGCAGTACTTC
>once|TRBJ2-5|TRBD1|TRBV5-4|14
CASSLRQGRETQYF
TGTGCCAGCAGCTTGCGACAGGGGAGAGAGACCCAGTACTTC
>.|TRBJ2-3|TRBD2|TRBV5-6|15
CASNSLAGATDTQYF
TGTGCCAGCAATTCCCTAGCGGGAGCCACAGATACGCAGTATTTT
>.|TRBJ1-1|.|TRBV11-3|13
CASSLAQWTEAFF
TGTGCCAGCAGCTTAGCCCAGTGGACTGAAGCTTTCTTT
>.|TRBJ1-5|.|TRBV12-5|15
CASGLVGGVNQPQHF
TGTGCTAGTGGTTTGGTAGGGGGTGTCAATCAGCCCCAGCATTTT
>.|TRBJ2-1|.|TRBV19|15
CASSPRGWNYNEQFF
TGTGCCAGTAGTCCAAGGGGGTGGAACTACAATGAGCAGTTCTTC
>.|TRBJ2-2|TRBD2|TRBV4-2|16
CASSQVGIAGTGELFF
TGTGCCAGCAGCCAAGTAGGAATAGCGGGCACCGGGGAGCTGTTTTTT
>once|TRBJ2-2|.|TRBV20-1|16
CSASLRGAVNTGELFF
TGCAGTGCTAGTTTACGGGGGGCAGTTAACACCGGGGAGCTGTTTTTT
>.|TRBJ1-1|.|TRBV5-6|14
CASSLGAVTAEAFF
TGTGCCAGCAGCTTAGGAGCGGTGACCGCTGAAGCTTTCTTT
>.|TRBJ1-2|.|TRBV29-1|14
CSSGWQGEGEGYTF
TGCAGCTCCGGGTGGCAGGGCGAAGGAGAAGGCTACACCTTC
>.|TRBJ1-2|.|TRBV4-3|16
CASSQADRQGRYGYTF
TGCGCCAGCAGCCAAGCAGACAGGCAAGGTCGCTATGGCTACACCTTC
>once|TRBJ1-6|TRBD1|TRBV5-5|15
CASRDEGQGNSPLHF
TGTGCCAGCAGAGATGAGGGACAGGGTAATTCACCCCTCCACTTT
>once|TRBJ2-1|.|TRBV27|15
CASSLRGGSYNEQFF
TGTGCCAGCAGTTTAAGAGGCGGATCCTACAATGAGCAGTTCTTC